What follows are 29 T cell receptor beta chains derived from one specimen sequenced in a study of T cells in Graves' hyperthyroidism and ophthalmopathy. Amplified regions were TCR beta CDR3 sequences from RNA transcripts. A first-round RT-PCR of the TCR CDR3 used the HTBI primer set. TCRdb re-derived calls from the multiplex PCR reads in MiXCR, one entry per CDR3 protein. Counted here are 600,000 or so distinct CDR3 sequences, 14% occurring once; the ten biggest clones make up roughly 7.1%. Sample: blood. Every receptor here comes from a woman in her late teens or twenties with Graves' ophthalmopathy.

This clonotype has only one observation. This chain joins TRBV10-3 and TRBJ2-3; a weak D match, TRBD2 (6 bases). CDR1 and CDR2 from the germline V gene are ENHRY and SYGVKD. This CDR3 has 14 residues. V dropped 8 bases and J dropped 0 bases, with 12 bases sitting between them. CDR3 amino acids: CAILPGTSTDTQYF. CDR3 nucleotide sequence: TGTGCCATCCTACCCGGGACTAGCACAGATACGCAGTATTTT.

A few counts support this clonotype. V and J are TRBV30 and TRBJ2-7; no firm D call. The CDR3 spans 12 residues. Germline CDR1 is GTSNPN and CDR2 is SVGIG (reference sequence). V dropped 7 bases and J dropped 0 bases, with 10 bases sitting between them. The chain's CDR3 is CALTVSSYEQYF. CDR3 DNA sequence: TGTGCCTTGACGGTAAGCTCCTACGAGCAGTACTTC. The full variable domain, completed using reference TRBV30 and TRBJ2-7, is SQTIHQWPATLVQPVGSPLSLECTVEGTSNPNLYWYRQAAGRGLQLLFYSVGIGQISSEVPQNLSASRPQDRQFILSSKKLLLSDSGFYLCALTVSSYEQYFGPGTRLTVT.

Ten or more counts support this clonotype. The J gene is TRBJ2-1, the V gene TRBV4-1; possibly TRBD2 for D (6 bases). The CDR3 covers 14 residues. Germline V CDR1 and CDR2: MGHRA, YSYEKL. With 3 bases removed from V and 9 bases from J, the gap between germline ends came to 15 bases. DNA of the CDR3: TGCGCCAGCAGCCACTGGGTTATCGGGAGTGAGCAGTTCTTC. Translation: CASSHWVIGSEQFF.

This clonotype has more than one count but fewer than ten. The chain recombines TRBV20-1 with TRBJ2-1, with 9 nucleotides matching TRBD2. The V and J ends lost 5 bases and 9 bases, in that order; junction bases with no gene match: 11. The CDR3 runs 14 residues. Germline CDR1 DFQATT, CDR2 SNEGSKA (reference sequence). The CDR3 DNA is TGCAGTGCTTGTTCTAGCGGGATCAGGACTGAGCAGTTCTTC. Its translation: CSACSSGIRTEQFF.

This clonotype was detected ten times or more. This chain links TRBV11-2 with TRBJ1-1; tentative D call: TRBD1 (6 bases). The CDR3 loop spans 14 amino acids. Germline V gene data show CDR1 as SGHAT and CDR2 as FQNNGV. Trimming shortened V by 4 bases and J by 0 bases, and 9 bases separated the two germline ends. The CDR3 loop reads CASSSQGLNTEAFF. The CDR3 nucleotides are TGTGCCAGCAGCTCACAGGGATTGAACACTGAAGCTTTCTTT.

As for this clonotype: A much larger clone differs from this one at a single base, so this may be a read error. V and J are TRBV12-3 or TRBV12-4 and TRBJ2-1, with 11 positions matching TRBD2. V lost 2 bases and J lost 12; bases outside the gene matches: 6. The CDR3 length is 14 residues. CDR3: CASSLLSGRAWQFF. CDR3 DNA: TGTGCCAGCAGTTTACTTAGCGGGAGGGCTTGGCAGTTCTTC.

This clonotype was seen at least ten times. This sequence joins TRBV20-1 and TRBJ2-7, with TRBD1 identical over 7 bases. Germline CDR1 DFQATT, CDR2 SNEGSKA (reference sequence). The CDR3 extends over 18 amino acids. After removal of 0 bases from V and 3 bases from J, the junction contained 17 bases not matched to a gene. The CDR3 region has the DNA TGCAGTGCTAGAGATCAGGACAGGTTCCGACGACCCTTCTACGAGCAGTACTTC. This gives the protein CSARDQDRFRRPFYEQYF.

This clonotype has ten or more counts. The J gene is TRBJ2-3, the V gene TRBV28, with 7 positions matching TRBD2. The CDR3 runs to 15 residues. Trimming cost V 2 bases and J 1 base; bases outside gene matches: 3. The germline V gene has CDR1 MDHEN and CDR2 SYDVKM. As DNA, the CDR3 is TGTGCCAGCAGTTTACAGGGAGGGGGCACAGATACGCAGTATTTT. Protein: CASSLQGGGTDTQYF.

This clonotype was detected many times. V is TRBV28 and J is TRBJ1-5, with 8 bases that match TRBD1. The germline CDR1 and CDR2 sequences are MDHEN and SYDVKM. V lost 3 bases and J lost 1; bases outside the gene matches: 11. The CDR3 totals 18 residues. The DNA for the CDR3 is TGTGCCAGCAGTTTCGCAAGGACAGGGTGGTGGAGCAATCAGCCCCAGCATTTT. It yields the protein CASSFARTGWWSNQPQHF.

This clonotype was picked up many times. The gene calls are TRBV5-8 and TRBJ2-7, with D maybe TRBD2 (5 bases). CDR3 size: 15 residues. CDR1 is SGHTS, CDR2 YDEGEE, per germline. Trimming removed 0 bases from V and 1 base from J, with 11 bases in between. The CDR3 nucleotides read TGTGCCAGCAGCTTGGGAGGCGGGCCGTCCTACGAGCAGTACTTC. Its translation: CASSLGGGPSYEQYF.

This clonotype has at least ten counts. The chain joins TRBV29-1 to TRBJ2-3, with a tentative D call TRBD2 (6 bases). V dropped 4 bases and J dropped 0 bases, with 17 bases sitting between them. Germline CDR1 SQVTM, CDR2 ANQGSEA. The CDR3 consists of 16 residues. The CDR3 DNA sequence: TGCAGCGTTGCGCCAAGCGGGTCCTCTAGCACAGATACGCAGTATTTT. It translates to CSVAPSGSSSTDTQYF.

This sequence joins TRBV30 and TRBJ2-1; 11 bases align to TRBD2. The ends lost 8 bases at V and 0 bases at J; junction bases unmatched: 12. The CDR3 length is 17 residues. Per germline, CDR1 GTSNPN and CDR2 SVGIG (reference sequence). The DNA for the CDR3 is TGTGCCCTTAGATGGGCTAGCGGGGGGAGCTCCTACAATGAGCAGTTCTTC. Its translation: CALRWASGGSSYNEQFF. The full variable domain, with the rest looked up from reference TRBV30 and TRBJ2-1, is SQTIHQWPATLVQPVGSPLSLECTVEGTSNPNLYWYRQAAGRGLQLLFYSVGIGQISSEVPQNLSASRPQDRQFILSSKKLLLSDSGFYLCALRWASGGSSYNEQFFGPGTRLTVL.

Concerning this clonotype itself: It may be a read error: a sequence one base away is much more abundant. The chain couples TRBV11-1 to TRBJ2-1; the D gene is possibly TRBD2 (6 bases). Trimming shortened V by 5 bases and J by 13 bases, and 18 bases separated the two germline ends. CDR1 and CDR2 from the germline V gene are SGHAT and FQDESV (reference sequence). The CDR3 extends over 13 amino acids. CDR3 in amino acids: CASSLRLVETQFF. CDR3 bases: TGTGCCAGCAGCCTTAGACTAGTCGAGACCCAGTTCTTC.

The CDR3 protein is CASRLPRLSTGELFF. The CDR3 DNA is TGTGCCAGCCGTCTCCCTCGACTCTCCACCGGGGAGCTGTTTTTT. The rearrangement links TRBV7-9 to TRBJ2-2; D is ambiguous. The germline V and J ends were trimmed by 8 bases and 4 bases, with 17 bases remaining between them. The CDR3 totals 15 residues. The germline CDR1 and CDR2 sequences are SEHNR and FQNEAQ (reference sequence).

This clonotype appeared many times. The chain recombines TRBV7-9 with TRBJ1-1, with D perhaps TRBD1 (6 bases). Trimming took 4 bases from V and 0 from J, leaving 18 bases between them. The germline CDR1 and CDR2 sequences are SEHNR and FQNEAQ (reference sequence). The CDR3 is 17 residues long. In DNA, the CDR3 is TGTGCCAGCAGCTCTAGTTTGCGTGGGGGCGTGAACACTGAAGCTTTCTTT. Its protein product is CASSSSLRGGVNTEAFF.

On this clonotype: A much larger clonotype is one base distant, so this may be a read error. The chain recombines TRBV11-2 with TRBJ2-1; TRBD2 aligns across 9 bases. V was pared by 4 bases and J by 3 bases, with 7 bases of the junction left unmatched. Germline V gives CDR1 SGHAT, CDR2 FQNNGV. The CDR3 is made up of 16 amino acids. CDR3 nucleotides: TGTGCCAGCAGCTACTGGACTAGCGCCCACTACAATGAGCAGTTCTTC. Its translation is CASSYWTSAHYNEQFF.

This clonotype was seen more than once but under ten times. The J gene is TRBJ2-3, the V gene TRBV19; D is possibly TRBD1 (6 bases). Germline CDR1 is LNHDA and CDR2 is SQIVND (reference sequence). The CDR3 is 16 residues long. The V and J ends lost 6 bases and 10 bases respectively, with 26 bases between them. The CDR3 reads CASSTLTGWSQEPQYF. The CDR3, as DNA: TGTGCCAGTAGCACCCTAACAGGGTGGTCCCAGGAGCCGCAGTATTTT.

The J gene is TRBJ1-5, the V gene TRBV4-1, with TRBD1 matching over 11 bases. CDR3 length equals 15 residues. The ends lost 5 bases at V and 3 bases at J; junction bases unmatched: 3. CDR1 and CDR2 (germline): MGHRA, YSYEKL. The CDR3 nucleotides are TGCGCCAGCAGCGGGGACAGGGGGGCCAATCAGCCCCAGCATTTT. Translated: CASSGDRGANQPQHF.

This clonotype has at least ten counts. J is TRBJ1-1 and V is TRBV7-2; 7 bases align to TRBD1. This CDR3 is built from 15 residues. Trimming at V came to 4 bases and at J to 1 base, leaving 6 bases not matched to a gene. Germline CDR1 SGHTA, CDR2 FQGNSA. CDR3 sequence: CASSSRQGPNTEAFF. Written as DNA, the CDR3 is TGTGCCAGCAGCTCCAGACAGGGACCGAACACTGAAGCTTTCTTT.

The sample holds many counts of this clonotype. The chain joins TRBV28 to TRBJ2-7; unclear D gene. Germline CDR1 and CDR2: MDHEN and SYDVKM. V was cut by 4 bases and J by 2 bases, with 15 bases left in between. The CDR3 extends over 15 amino acids. The DNA for the CDR3 is TGTGCCAGCAGTTCGTCAGATCACTCTGCCTACGAGCAGTACTTC. It is translated as CASSSSDHSAYEQYF.

This clonotype has at least ten counts. V gene TRBV7-9 combines with J gene TRBJ2-7; weak D call: TRBD1 (7 bases). The CDR3 runs to 16 residues. V lost 0 bases and J lost 0, with 12 bases in between. CDR1 SEHNR and CDR2 FQNEAQ come from the germline V gene (reference sequence). The CDR3 sequence is CASSLAPGGLSYEQYF. The CDR3 nucleotides read TGTGCCAGCAGCTTAGCGCCAGGGGGACTCTCCTACGAGCAGTACTTC.

This sequence joins TRBV7-9 and TRBJ1-1, with a possible D match to TRBD1 (6 bases). Germline values: CDR1 SEHNR, CDR2 FQNEAQ (reference sequence). V gave up 3 bases and J gave up 1 base, with 12 bases separating them. CDR3 length: 15 residues. The CDR3 DNA sequence: TGTGCCAGCAGCTTCAGGACAGCTCAGAACACTGAAGCTTTCTTT. Amino acid sequence: CASSFRTAQNTEAFF.

In this sample, this clonotype turned up a few times. This may come from a read error, since a much larger clone is one base off. V usage is TRBV20-1 and J usage is TRBJ2-7; 11 nucleotides line up with TRBD1. CDR3 length: 12 residues. In germline, CDR1 is DFQATT, CDR2 SNEGSKA (reference sequence). With V trimmed by 6 bases and J by 5 bases, 3 bases remained unmatched. The CDR3 DNA reads TGCAGTGCGGGACAGGGGGGGCACGAGCAGTACTTC. Amino acids: CSAGQGGHEQYF.

This clonotype appeared a few times. J is TRBJ2-7 and V is TRBV27; possibly TRBD1 or TRBD2 for D (5 bases each). The ends were cut back, 4 bases at V and 2 bases at J, with 12 bases in the middle. The CDR3 extends over 14 amino acids. Germline loops: CDR1 MNHEY, CDR2 SMNVEV (reference sequence). The CDR3 nucleotides are TGTGCCAGCAGTTGGGACCGAGGGCCCTACGAGCAGTACTTC. It encodes CASSWDRGPYEQYF.

This clonotype showed up just a few times. The chain uses TRBV5-6 and TRBJ1-5, with D possibly being TRBD1 (6 bases). This CDR3 spans 14 amino acids. V gave up 3 bases and J gave up 4 bases, with 11 bases separating them. CDR1 and CDR2 (germline): SGHDT, YYEEEE. CDR3 residues: CASSYTGMNQPQHF. CDR3 DNA: TGTGCCAGCAGCTATACAGGGATGAATCAGCCCCAGCATTTT.

Ten or more counts support this clonotype. The V and J genes are TRBV5-1 and TRBJ2-3, with 7 bases identical to TRBD1. V lost 4 bases, J lost 4 bases, and 6 bases stayed unmatched. CDR1 and CDR2 from the germline V gene are SGHRS and YFSETQ. CDR3 length equals 14 residues. CDR3 sequence reads: CASSRQGVADTQYF. The DNA of the CDR3 is TGCGCCAGCAGCCGACAGGGAGTAGCAGATACGCAGTATTTT.

This clonotype was counted ten times or more. The chain employs TRBV20-1 and TRBJ1-5; D is undetermined. CDR1 and CDR2 (germline): DFQATT, SNEGSKA (reference sequence). The CDR3 covers 17 residues. Deletions cut 0 bases from V and 5 bases from J, with 20 bases between. CDR3 sequence: CSARDWRAGGRDQPQHF. CDR3 nucleotides: TGCAGTGCTAGAGATTGGAGGGCGGGCGGAAGGGATCAGCCCCAGCATTTT.

This clonotype was counted between two and nine times. This sequence joins TRBV7-9 and TRBJ2-3, with a tentative D call TRBD1 (5 bases). Trimming pared 1 base from V and 0 bases from J, leaving 11 bases between. CDR3 length: 16 residues. Per germline, CDR1 SEHNR and CDR2 FQNEAQ (reference sequence). The DNA of the CDR3 is TGTGCCAGCAGCTTAGACAGGACAACTAGCACAGATACGCAGTATTTT. It encodes CASSLDRTTSTDTQYF.

This clonotype was detected ten times or more. The V and J genes are TRBV9 and TRBJ2-7; 11 bases are shared with TRBD2. The CDR3 runs 15 residues. The ends lost 4 bases at V and 4 bases at J; junction bases unmatched: 7. In germline, CDR1 is SGDLS, CDR2 YYNGEE. Written as DNA, the CDR3 is TGTGCCAGCAGCCCACGGGGACTAGCGGATTACGAGCAGTACTTC. Amino acids: CASSPRGLADYEQYF.